This T cell receptor beta chain emerged from a study of OX40 agonist ivuxolimab in advanced cancers. Across the whole study: Among those enrolled, mean age was around 55 years (range about 23 to 90) and 75% to 85% were male. Partial responses were recorded for three patients, including one with hepatocellular carcinoma and two with cutaneous melanoma.

TCRdb's table, derived via immunoSEQ multiplex PCR, lists solely in-frame clones and lacks some. The sample lists approximately 69,000 clones; around 94% were seen once. Regarding the study as a whole: At 0.1 to 3.0 mg/kg, CD4+ and CD8+ blood T cells expanded clonally by week 6.

This CDR3 comprises 15 residues. The ends were cut back, 5 bases at V and 4 bases at J, with 15 bases in the middle. CDR1 is SEHNR and CDR2 is FQNEAQ in the germline V gene (reference sequence). Exclusion applied to patients with autoimmune disease history or systemic immunosuppression. For this clone: The antigen is not known.

The gene calls are TRBV7-9 and TRBJ2-1, with D tentatively TRBD2 (5 bases). The TCR sequence derives from an adult with an advanced solid tumor such as melanoma, head and neck, liver or kidney cancer. The source was CD4+ or CD8+ T cells sorted from blood, collected in a trial of the OX40 agonist ivuxolimab. CDR3 DNA: TGTGCCAGCAGCGGGCGTACGGGAAAGTACAATGAGCAGTTCTTC. It translates to CASSGRTGKYNEQFF.